These 15 T cell receptor beta chains originate from one sample sequenced in a study of cytomegalovirus exposure and HLA in healthy donors. Vbeta (60) and Jbeta (13) primers were used in the PCR. Libraries were prepared by immunoSEQ multiplex PCR; TCRdb keeps only in-frame clonotypes and omits some of them. The sample has about 140,000 clones, about four fifths seen once. What was sequenced was PBMCs. Receptor source: a male donor in good health and CMV-seropositive.

V gene TRBV5-3 combines with J gene TRBJ1-3; the match to TRBD1 covers 7 bases. TRBV5-3 is known as an ORF, though its function is uncertain. V shed 4 bases and J 2 bases; nucleotides not matched to a gene: 9. CDR3 size: 16 residues. CDR3 in DNA: TGTGCCAGAAGCCCGGTGCAGGGGGAGGCTGGAAACACCATATATTTT. It translates to CARSPVQGEAGNTIYF.

A few counts support this clone. This sequence joins TRBV4-2 and TRBJ2-2; the D gene is possibly TRBD1 (6 bases). The CDR3 has 15 residues. With 6 bases removed from V and 1 base from J, the gap between germline ends came to 12 bases. Looked up from germline, CDR1 is LGHNA and CDR2 is YNFKEQ. In DNA, the CDR3 is TGTGCCAGCAGAAGAGCACAGGGGAACACCGGGGAGCTGTTTTTT. Translating it yields CASRRAQGNTGELFF.

V is TRBV6-1 and J is TRBJ1-6; weak D call: TRBD1 (6 bases). V was shortened by 0 bases and J by 8 bases, with 14 bases between the two germline ends. The CDR3 spans 16 residues. CDR1 and CDR2 from the germline V gene are MNHNS and SASEGT. The CDR3 nucleotides are TGTGCCAGCAGTGAAGCTCCTTCCGGGACACATTCACCCCTCCACTTT. Its translation is CASSEAPSGTHSPLHF.

The chain couples TRBV10-3 to TRBJ2-1; a possible D gene is TRBD1 (5 bases). Germline V gene lookup returns CDR1 ENHRY and CDR2 SYGVKD. The CDR3 sequence is 16 residues long. The germline V and J ends were trimmed by 4 bases and 4 bases, with 17 bases remaining between them. As DNA, the CDR3 is TGTGCCATCAGTGGCTCAGGGAAACGTAAATACAATGAGCAGTTCTTC. Its translation: CAISGSGKRKYNEQFF.

The CDR3 coding sequence is TGTGCCAGCAGCTTTGGGACAGGTAACTCCTACGAGCAGTACTTC. Residues: CASSFGTGNSYEQYF. The V call is TRBV11-3, the J call TRBJ2-7; 8 bases line up with TRBD1. J was trimmed by 0 bases and V by 3 bases; bases with no gene match: 4. Germline loops: CDR1 SGHNT, CDR2 YENEEA. This CDR3 is 15 amino acids long.

This sequence joins TRBV6-6 and TRBJ2-7, with D possibly matching TRBD2 (5 bases). The CDR3 runs to 13 residues. Germline CDR1 reads MNHNY; CDR2 reads SVGAGI (reference sequence). The V and J ends lost 6 bases and 1 base respectively, with 10 bases between them. CDR3 coding DNA: TGTGCCAGCAGGCGAGCGGAGTCCTACGAGCAGTACTTC. Encoded protein: CASRRAESYEQYF.

The rearrangement joins TRBV11-2 to TRBJ2-3; 8 bases fit TRBD2. Germline-derived CDR1 and CDR2 are SGHAT and FQNNGV. V lost 5 bases, J lost 0 bases, and 4 bases stayed unmatched. The CDR3 has 15 residues. CDR3 nucleotide sequence: TGTGCCAGCAGCACTTGGACTAGCAGCACAGATACGCAGTATTTT. This codes for CASSTWTSSTDTQYF. The whole variable domain, filled in from reference TRBV11-2 and TRBJ2-3, reads EAGVAQSPRYKIIEKRQSVAFWCNPISGHATLYWYQQILGQGPKLLIQFQNNGVVDDSQLPKDRFSAERLKGVDSTLKIQPAKLEDSAVYLCASSTWTSSTDTQYFGPGTRLTVL.

The chain uses TRBV7-2 and TRBJ2-1, with 7 bases lining up with TRBD2. The germline gives CDR1 SGHTA, CDR2 FQGNSA. There are 13 residues in the CDR3. The J segment lost 16 bases and the V segment lost 5 bases, leaving 14 bases of the junction unmatched. The DNA of the CDR3 is TGTGCCAGCAGCCTAGACGAGGGAGGGAGGATTTTCTTC. This translates into CASSLDEGGRIFF.

This clone turned up a few times. The J gene is TRBJ1-2, the V gene TRBV9; 8 bases are a match to TRBD1. The V and J ends lost 3 bases and 0 bases, in that order; junction bases with no gene match: 13. There are 18 residues in the CDR3. The germline V gene has CDR1 SGDLS and CDR2 YYNGEE. CDR3 protein: CASSGRDRNLPSNYGYTF. The CDR3 DNA follows: TGTGCCAGCAGCGGTCGGGACAGGAACCTACCTTCTAACTATGGCTACACCTTC.

This clone was recorded only once. The chain employs TRBV19 and TRBJ1-1; 11 bases are a match to TRBD1. The germline V gene encodes CDR1 LNHDA and CDR2 SQIVND (reference sequence). The CDR3 totals 12 residues. V lost 10 bases, J lost 6 bases, and 4 bases stayed unmatched. CDR3 nucleotide sequence: TGTGCCACCGGGACAGGGGGTCCTGAAGCTTTCTTT. This translates into CATGTGGPEAFF.

This chain connects TRBV19 to TRBJ2-2; D call uncertain. CDR1 is LNHDA and CDR2 is SQIVND in the germline V gene (reference sequence). The CDR3 has 14 amino acids. V was trimmed by 3 bases and J by 2 bases, leaving 7 bases between them. The CDR3 loop reads CASSIVTNTGELFF. CDR3 sequence (DNA): TGTGCCAGTAGTATTGTAACAAACACCGGGGAGCTGTTTTTT.

The rearrangement uses TRBV5-5 and TRBJ2-3, with TRBD2 matching over 13 bases. There are 18 residues in the CDR3. Germline V gene sequence: CDR1 SGHKS, CDR2 YYEKEE (reference sequence). V lost 3 bases and J lost 0; bases outside the gene matches: 7. The CDR3 here is CASSWGPGLAGSTDTQYF. CDR3 nucleotides: TGTGCCAGCAGCTGGGGGCCGGGACTAGCGGGAAGCACAGATACGCAGTATTTT. The variable domain in full, completed from reference TRBV5-5 and TRBJ2-3, reads DAGVTQSPTHLIKTRGQQVTLRCSPISGHKSVSWYQQVLGQGPQFIFQYYEKEERGRGNFPDRFSARQFPNYSSELNVNALLLGDSALYLCASSWGPGLAGSTDTQYFGPGTRLTVL.

V and J are TRBV27 and TRBJ2-3; no clear D. The V and J ends lost 2 bases and 0 bases respectively, with 9 bases between them. In germline, CDR1 is MNHEY, CDR2 SMNVEV (reference sequence). The CDR3 has 15 residues. This chain's CDR3 is CASSLRSASTDTQYF. CDR3 DNA sequence: TGTGCCAGCAGTTTACGCAGTGCTAGCACAGATACGCAGTATTTT.

This chain links TRBV5-5 with TRBJ2-5; no firm D call. The CDR3 is 14 residues long. V lost 1 base and J lost 2, with 9 bases in between. Per the germline V gene, CDR1 is SGHKS and CDR2 is YYEKEE (reference sequence). The CDR3 DNA reads TGTGCCAGCAGCTTGACAGCAGTTCAAGAGACCCAGTACTTC. It specifies CASSLTAVQETQYF. Variable domain in full (rest from reference TRBV5-5 and TRBJ2-5): DAGVTQSPTHLIKTRGQQVTLRCSPISGHKSVSWYQQVLGQGPQFIFQYYEKEERGRGNFPDRFSARQFPNYSSELNVNALLLGDSALYLCASSLTAVQETQYFGPGTRLLVL.

This clone was seen a handful of times. The rearrangement joins TRBV5-1 to TRBJ1-6, with TRBD1 identical over 7 bases. With V trimmed by 4 bases and J by 10 bases, 5 bases remained unmatched. Germline V CDR1 and CDR2: SGHRS, YFSETQ. The CDR3 is 13 residues long. This CDR3 is CASSTDRVSPLHF. The CDR3 DNA sequence: TGCGCCAGCAGCACCGACAGGGTATCACCCCTCCACTTT.